The entry that follows covers one T cell receptor (beta chain) sequence. No antigen is known for it. This sample was included in a study of Graves' ophthalmopathy and Graves' hyperthyroidism. The TCR beta CDR3 regions underwent amplification from RNA transcripts. HTBI-primed RT-PCR formed the first round, and a multiplex PCR formed the second. TCRdb recomputed calls from the multiplex PCR reads with MiXCR, one row per CDR3 protein. Of over a million distinct CDR3 sequences in the sample, 36% were seen once. The germline V gene encodes CDR1 SGHRS and CDR2 YFSETQ. Deletions cut 5 bases from V and 0 bases from J, with 9 bases between. The CDR3 contains 13 residues. Hyperthyroidism patients were newly diagnosed, ill under 2 months, and aged 18 to 65 years. Orbital computed tomography, together with clinical symptoms, serum thyroxine, TRAb and thyroid ultrasound, was used for diagnosis. General study results and limits: Thyroid clonotypes that were expanded above 0.001 frequency mostly also appeared in blood. In predicting ophthalmopathy progression, the model reached roughly 71% sensitivity and roughly 75% specificity.

The receptor was isolated from an adult man with Graves' hyperthyroidism. This chain uses TRBV5-1 with TRBJ2-7; the D call may be TRBD1 or TRBD2 (5 bases each). Sequenced material: peripheral blood or thyroid tissue (not recorded which). Here the CDR3 DNA reads TGCGCCAGCAGGTGGGGGAACTCCTACGAGCAGTACTTC. It specifies CASRWGNSYEQYF. Based on the CDR3 plus reference TRBV5-1 and TRBJ2-7, the full variable domain is KAGVTQTPRYLIKTRGQQVTLSCSPISGHRSVSWYQQTPGQGLQFLFEYFSETQRNKGNFPGRFSGRQFSNSRSEMNVSTLELGDSALYLCASRWGNSYEQYFGPGTRLTVT.